This T cell receptor beta chain was identified during a study of blood T cell repertoires in COVID-19 (dated by TCRdb to about 2020). About the investigation overall: Collaborator samples came from the United States, Italy and Spain and covered acute and convalescent phases of COVID-19. The material from the prospective study consisted of cDNA or gDNA derived from T cells, B-cell-depleted T cells, or PBMCs. Subjects who had been exposed to COVID-19, were actively infected with it, or had recovered from it provided the deeply sampled blood TCRbeta repertoires that made up the dataset. The repertoires were released in a freely available public database intended as a resource for research on the immune response to SARS-CoV-2. The samples were drawn from the first 160 participants of the ongoing ImmuneRACE study and from roughly 1,300 subjects provided by 6 global collaborators. Nearly every sample came with metadata listing a de-identified subject ID, COVID-19 status, age in years and sex. Where HLA class I and class II types were available, the types were taken from metadata supplied by the sample provider, not from assay-based typing.

Details on this clone: The specificity of this receptor is unknown. No base quality values were provided; no much bigger clone lies one nucleotide off.

The collaborating institutions used their own protocols to collect whole blood in K2EDTA tubes. Collaborator samples were shipped for TCRbeta analysis as frozen whole blood, isolated PBMCs, or DNA extracted from either sample type. The immunoSEQ Assay, a bias-controlled multiplex PCR, was used to amplify TCRbeta CDR3 regions from genomic DNA. In the original analysis: Nucleated cell counts per sample were estimated from amplification of reference gene primers within the assay. To quantify the absolute abundance of each unique TCRbeta CDR3 rearrangement, sequence reads were collapsed and filtered. For each sample, productive Simpson clonality was calculated by taking the square root of Simpson's diversity index across productive rearrangements. Held by TCRdb, this immuneACCESS table contains in-frame sequences only and omits some clones. Under half of the omission traces to an unresolved V gene where checked; the cause of the rest is unknown. The V and J calls and the clone size are those of that table, but D and trimming were determined from the DNA. For this sample the table gives about 50,000 clones, of which 70% to 85% were detected only once. Over 15% of the sample lies in the top ten.

Trimming at the junction amounts to 4 bases on V and 0 bases on J, and the germline ends lie 16 bases apart. The CDR3 covers 18 residues, taking in both the cysteine and the phenylalanine. Here the CDR3 DNA is all that survives: 54 bases in frame from base 1. In the germline V gene, CDR1 corresponds to SGHAT and CDR2 to FQNNGV. Study-level results and caveats: The amount of clinical and demographic metadata varied by source and participant and was provided uncurated.

The receptor chain draws on TRBV11-2 and TRBJ2-6, and possibly TRBD1, on 6 matching bases. The TCR sequence derives from a man aged 65 to 79 with active COVID-19. Material: peripheral blood. The DNA sequence follows: TGTGCCAGCAGCTCGCGAGGGGGTCGATACTCTGGGGCCAACGTCCTGACTTTC. This encodes CASSSRGGRYSGANVLTF.